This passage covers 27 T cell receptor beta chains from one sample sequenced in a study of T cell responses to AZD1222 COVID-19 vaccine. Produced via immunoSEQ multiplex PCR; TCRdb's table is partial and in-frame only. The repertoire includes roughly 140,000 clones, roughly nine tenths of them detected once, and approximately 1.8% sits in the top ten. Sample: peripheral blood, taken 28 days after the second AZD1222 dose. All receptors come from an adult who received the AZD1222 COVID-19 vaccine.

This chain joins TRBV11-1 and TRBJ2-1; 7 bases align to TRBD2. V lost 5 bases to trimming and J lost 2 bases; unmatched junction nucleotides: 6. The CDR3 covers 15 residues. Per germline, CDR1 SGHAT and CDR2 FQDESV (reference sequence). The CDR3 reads CASSLQAGTYNEQFF. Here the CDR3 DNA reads TGTGCCAGCAGCCTTCAAGCGGGGACCTACAATGAGCAGTTCTTC.

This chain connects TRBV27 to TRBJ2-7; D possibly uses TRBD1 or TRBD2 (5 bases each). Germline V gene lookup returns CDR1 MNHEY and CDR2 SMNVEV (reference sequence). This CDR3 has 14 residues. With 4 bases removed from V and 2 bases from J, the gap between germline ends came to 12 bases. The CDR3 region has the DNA TGTGCCAGCAGTTCGGGGCAGGGAGCCTACGAGCAGTACTTC. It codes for CASSSGQGAYEQYF.

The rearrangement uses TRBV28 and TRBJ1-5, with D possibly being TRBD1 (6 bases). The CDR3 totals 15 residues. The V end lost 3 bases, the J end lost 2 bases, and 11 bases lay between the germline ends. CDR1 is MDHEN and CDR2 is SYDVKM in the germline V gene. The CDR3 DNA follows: TGTGCCAGCAGTTTGGGACACCAAGGCAATCAGCCCCAGCATTTT. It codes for CASSLGHQGNQPQHF.

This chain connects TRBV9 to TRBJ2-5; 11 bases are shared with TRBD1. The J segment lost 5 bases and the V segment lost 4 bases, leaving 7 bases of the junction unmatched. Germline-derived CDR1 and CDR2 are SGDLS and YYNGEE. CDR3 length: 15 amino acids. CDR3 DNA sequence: TGTGCCAGCAGCCAGCGGACAGGGGGCGTCGAGACCCAGTACTTC. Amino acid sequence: CASSQRTGGVETQYF.

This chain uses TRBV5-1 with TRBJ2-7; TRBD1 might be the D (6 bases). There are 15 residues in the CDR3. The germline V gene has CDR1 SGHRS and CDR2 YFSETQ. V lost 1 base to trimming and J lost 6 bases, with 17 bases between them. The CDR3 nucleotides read TGCGCCAGCAGCTTGTTGGCAGGGGAAGTTTTCGAGCAGTACTTC. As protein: CASSLLAGEVFEQYF. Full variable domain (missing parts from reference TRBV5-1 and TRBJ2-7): KAGVTQTPRYLIKTRGQQVTLSCSPISGHRSVSWYQQTPGQGLQFLFEYFSETQRNKGNFPGRFSGRQFSNSRSEMNVSTLELGDSALYLCASSLLAGEVFEQYFGPGTRLTVT.

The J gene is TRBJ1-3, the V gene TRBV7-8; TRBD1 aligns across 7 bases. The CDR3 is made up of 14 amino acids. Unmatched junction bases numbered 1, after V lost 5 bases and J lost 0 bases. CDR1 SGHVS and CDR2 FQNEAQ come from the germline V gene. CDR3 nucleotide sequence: TGTGCCAGCAGCCACAGGGGCTCTGGAAACACCATATATTTT. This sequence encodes CASSHRGSGNTIYF.

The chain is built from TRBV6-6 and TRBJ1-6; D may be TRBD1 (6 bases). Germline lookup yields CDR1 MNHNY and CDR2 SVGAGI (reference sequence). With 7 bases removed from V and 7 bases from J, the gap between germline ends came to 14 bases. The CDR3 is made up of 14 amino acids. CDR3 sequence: CASNQQGRNSPLHF. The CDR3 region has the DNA TGTGCCAGCAACCAACAGGGTCGGAATTCACCCCTCCACTTT.

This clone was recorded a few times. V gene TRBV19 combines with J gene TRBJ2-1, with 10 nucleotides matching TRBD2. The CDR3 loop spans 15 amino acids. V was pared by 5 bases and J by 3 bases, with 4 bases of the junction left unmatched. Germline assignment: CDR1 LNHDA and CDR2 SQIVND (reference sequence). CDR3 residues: CASSLTSGVYNEQFF. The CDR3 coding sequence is TGTGCCAGTAGTCTCACTAGCGGGGTCTACAATGAGCAGTTCTTC.

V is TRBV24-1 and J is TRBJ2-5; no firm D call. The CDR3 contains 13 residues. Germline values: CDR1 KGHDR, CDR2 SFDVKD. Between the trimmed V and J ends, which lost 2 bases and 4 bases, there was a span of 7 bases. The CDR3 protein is CATSDWARETQYF. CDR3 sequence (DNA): TGTGCCACCAGTGATTGGGCCAGAGAGACCCAGTACTTC.

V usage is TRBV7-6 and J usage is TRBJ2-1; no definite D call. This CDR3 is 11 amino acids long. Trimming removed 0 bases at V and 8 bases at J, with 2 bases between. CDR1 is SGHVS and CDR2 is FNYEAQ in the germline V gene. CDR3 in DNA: TGTGCCAGCAGCTTAGCAGATGAGCAGTTCTTC. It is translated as CASSLADEQFF.

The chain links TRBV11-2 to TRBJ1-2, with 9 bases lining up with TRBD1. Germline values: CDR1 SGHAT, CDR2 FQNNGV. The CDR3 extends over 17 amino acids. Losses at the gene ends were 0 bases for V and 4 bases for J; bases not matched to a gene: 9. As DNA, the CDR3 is TGTGCCAGCAGCTTAGATAATCCTGGGACAGGGCGCTATGGCTACACCTTC. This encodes CASSLDNPGTGRYGYTF.

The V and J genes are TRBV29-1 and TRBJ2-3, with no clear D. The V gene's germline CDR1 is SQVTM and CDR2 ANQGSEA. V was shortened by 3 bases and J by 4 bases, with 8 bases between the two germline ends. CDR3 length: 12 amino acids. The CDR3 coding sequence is TGCAGCGTTGATTGGGGTCCAGATACGCAGTATTTT. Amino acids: CSVDWGPDTQYF.

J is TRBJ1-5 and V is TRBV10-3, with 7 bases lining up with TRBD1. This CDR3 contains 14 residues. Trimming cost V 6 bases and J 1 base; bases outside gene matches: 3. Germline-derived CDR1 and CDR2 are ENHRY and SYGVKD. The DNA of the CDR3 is TGTGCCATCAGCGACAGGGCGAGCAATCAGCCCCAGCATTTT. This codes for CAISDRASNQPQHF.

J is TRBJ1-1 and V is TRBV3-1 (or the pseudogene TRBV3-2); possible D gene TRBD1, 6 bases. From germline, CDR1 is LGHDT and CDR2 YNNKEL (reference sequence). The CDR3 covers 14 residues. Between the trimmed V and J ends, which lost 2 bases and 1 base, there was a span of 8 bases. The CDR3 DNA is TGTGCCAGCAGCCAATTCAGGGGGAACACTGAAGCTTTCTTT. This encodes CASSQFRGNTEAFF.

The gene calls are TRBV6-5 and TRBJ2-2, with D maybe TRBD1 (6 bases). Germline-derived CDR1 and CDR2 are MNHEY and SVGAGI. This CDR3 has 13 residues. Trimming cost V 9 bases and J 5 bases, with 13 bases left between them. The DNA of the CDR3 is TGTGCCAGTGGGACACTCATGACCGGGGAGCTGTTTTTT. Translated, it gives CASGTLMTGELFF.

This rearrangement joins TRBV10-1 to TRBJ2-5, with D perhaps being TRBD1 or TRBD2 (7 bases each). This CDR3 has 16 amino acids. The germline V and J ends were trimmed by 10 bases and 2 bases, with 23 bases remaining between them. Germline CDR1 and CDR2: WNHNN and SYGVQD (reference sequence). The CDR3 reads CAIPPREGAGQETQYF. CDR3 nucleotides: TGCGCCATCCCACCGAGGGAGGGGGCAGGACAAGAGACCCAGTACTTC.

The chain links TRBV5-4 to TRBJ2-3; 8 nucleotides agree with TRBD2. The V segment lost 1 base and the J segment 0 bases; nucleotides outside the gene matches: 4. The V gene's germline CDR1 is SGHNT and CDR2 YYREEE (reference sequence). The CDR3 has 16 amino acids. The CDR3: CASSLSGRVSTDTQYF. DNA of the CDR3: TGTGCCAGCAGCTTGTCCGGGAGGGTTAGCACAGATACGCAGTATTTT.

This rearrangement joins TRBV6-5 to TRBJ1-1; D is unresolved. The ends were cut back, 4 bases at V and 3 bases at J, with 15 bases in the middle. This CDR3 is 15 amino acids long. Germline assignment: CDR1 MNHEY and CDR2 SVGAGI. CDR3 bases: TGTGCCAGCAGTTCATCCCAGGTCTCCCACACTGAAGCTTTCTTT. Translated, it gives CASSSSQVSHTEAFF.

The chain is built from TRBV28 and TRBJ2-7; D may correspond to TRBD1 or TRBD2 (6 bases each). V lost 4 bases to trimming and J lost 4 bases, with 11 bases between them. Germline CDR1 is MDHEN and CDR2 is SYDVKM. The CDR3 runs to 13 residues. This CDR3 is CASSSIGGYEQYV. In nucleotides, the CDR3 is TGTGCCAGCAGTTCCATAGGGGGGTACGAGCAGTACGTC.

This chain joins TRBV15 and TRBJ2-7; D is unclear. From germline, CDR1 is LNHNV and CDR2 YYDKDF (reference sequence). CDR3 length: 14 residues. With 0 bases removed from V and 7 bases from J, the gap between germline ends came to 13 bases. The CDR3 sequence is CATSRDPPLGEQYF. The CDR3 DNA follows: TGTGCCACCAGCAGAGATCCCCCTTTGGGGGAGCAGTACTTC.

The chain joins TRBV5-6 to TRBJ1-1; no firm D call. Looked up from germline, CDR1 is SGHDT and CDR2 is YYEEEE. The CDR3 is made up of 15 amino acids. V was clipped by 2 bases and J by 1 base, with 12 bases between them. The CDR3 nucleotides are TGTGCCAGCAGCTTTCGGAGGAGTGCGAACACTGAAGCTTTCTTT. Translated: CASSFRRSANTEAFF.

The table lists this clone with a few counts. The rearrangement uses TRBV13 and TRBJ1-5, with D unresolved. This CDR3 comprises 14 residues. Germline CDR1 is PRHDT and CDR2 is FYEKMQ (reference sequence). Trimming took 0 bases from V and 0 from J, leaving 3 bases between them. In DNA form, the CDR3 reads TGTGCCAGCAGCTTAGGGTATAGCAATCAGCCCCAGCATTTT. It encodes CASSLGYSNQPQHF.

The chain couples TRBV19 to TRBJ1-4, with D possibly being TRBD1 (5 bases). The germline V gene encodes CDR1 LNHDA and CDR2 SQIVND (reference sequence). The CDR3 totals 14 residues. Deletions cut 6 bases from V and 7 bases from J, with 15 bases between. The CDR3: CASSTPGGAEKLFF. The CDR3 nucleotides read TGTGCCAGTAGCACCCCCGGCGGGGCTGAAAAACTGTTTTTT.

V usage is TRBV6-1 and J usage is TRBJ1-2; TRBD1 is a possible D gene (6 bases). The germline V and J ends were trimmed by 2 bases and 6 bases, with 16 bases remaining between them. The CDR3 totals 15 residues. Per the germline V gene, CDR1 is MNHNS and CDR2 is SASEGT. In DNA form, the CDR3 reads TGTGCCAGCAGTGAACAGGGGAGGGTAACGGATGGCTACACCTTC. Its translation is CASSEQGRVTDGYTF.

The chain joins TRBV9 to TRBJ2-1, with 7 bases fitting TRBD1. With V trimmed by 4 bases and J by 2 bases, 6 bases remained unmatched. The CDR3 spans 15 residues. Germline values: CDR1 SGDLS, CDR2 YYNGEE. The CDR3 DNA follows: TGTGCCAGCAGCCCCCGGGACAGAACCTACAATGAGCAGTTCTTC. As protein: CASSPRDRTYNEQFF.

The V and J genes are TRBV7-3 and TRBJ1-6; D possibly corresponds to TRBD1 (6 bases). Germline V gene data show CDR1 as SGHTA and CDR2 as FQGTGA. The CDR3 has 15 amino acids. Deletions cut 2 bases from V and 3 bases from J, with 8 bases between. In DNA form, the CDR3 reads TGTGCCAGCAGCTTATCAGGGGTCTATAATTCACCCCTCCACTTT. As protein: CASSLSGVYNSPLHF. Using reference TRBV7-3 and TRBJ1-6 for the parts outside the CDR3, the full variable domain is GAGVSQTPSNKVTEKGKYVELRCDPISGHTALYWYRQSLGQGPEFLIYFQGTGAADDSGLPNDRFFAVRPEGSVSTLKIQRTERGDSAVYLCASSLSGVYNSPLHFGNGTRLTVT.

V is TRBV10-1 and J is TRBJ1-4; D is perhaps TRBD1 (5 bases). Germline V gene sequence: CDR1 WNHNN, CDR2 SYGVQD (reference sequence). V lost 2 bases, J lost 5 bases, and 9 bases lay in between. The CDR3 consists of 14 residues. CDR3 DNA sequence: TGCGCCAGCAGTGAGGGTGGGGGAAATGAAAAACTGTTTTTT. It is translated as CASSEGGGNEKLFF.